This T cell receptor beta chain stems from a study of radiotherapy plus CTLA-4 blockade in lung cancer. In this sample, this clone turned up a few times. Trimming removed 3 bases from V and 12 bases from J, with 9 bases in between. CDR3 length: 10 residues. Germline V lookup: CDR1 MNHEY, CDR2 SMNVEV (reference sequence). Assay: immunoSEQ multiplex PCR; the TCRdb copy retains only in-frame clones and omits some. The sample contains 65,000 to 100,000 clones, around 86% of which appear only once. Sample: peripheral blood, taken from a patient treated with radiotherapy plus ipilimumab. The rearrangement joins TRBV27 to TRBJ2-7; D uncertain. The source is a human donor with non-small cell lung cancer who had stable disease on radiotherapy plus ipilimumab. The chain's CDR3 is CASSFPPRYF. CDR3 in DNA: TGTGCCAGCAGTTTCCCTCCGAGGTACTTC.